This record looks at one T cell receptor (beta chain) sequence and its context. The target antigen is unknown. The data originate from a study of graft-versus-host responses after intestinal transplantation. Study findings and constraints: GvH clones surfaced in recipient marrow, some emerging earlier in ileum or blood.

CDR3 size: 16 residues. Trimming took 2 bases from V and 3 from J, leaving 16 bases between them. Germline assignment: CDR1 LNHNV and CDR2 YYDKDF (reference sequence). Profiling relied on immunoSEQ multiplex PCR, and the TCRdb table lists in-frame clones only, not all of them. Here the sample spans about 120,000 clones, approximately 95% being singletons. The material sequenced was unstimulated CD8+ T cells sorted from spleen or lymph node cells, taken before intestinal transplant. This receptor was identified in a human donor who received an intestinal transplant. The chain combines TRBV15 with TRBJ1-1; D is ambiguous. The CDR3 coding sequence is TGTGCCACCAGCAGACTAAGAGGGCAGTTCGACACTGAAGCTTTCTTT. Translation: CATSRLRGQFDTEAFF.